This record looks at one T cell receptor beta chain sequence and its context. No cognate antigen has been identified for it. There are no base qualities to consult, and no much larger clone falls within one base. This entry comes from a study of blood T cell repertoires in COVID-19 (dated by TCRdb to the early 2020s). Notes on the research overall: The collaborator samples originated in the United States, Italy and Spain and spanned the acute and convalescent phases of COVID-19. The prospective study material was composed of cDNA or gDNA derived from T cells, B-cell-depleted T cells, or PBMCs. The dataset comprised deeply sampled blood TCRbeta repertoires from subjects exposed to, actively infected with, or recovered from COVID-19. The repertoires were released in a freely available public database intended as a resource for research on the immune response to SARS-CoV-2. The samples were drawn from the first 160 participants of the ongoing ImmuneRACE study and from over a thousand subjects provided by 6 global collaborators. A de-identified subject ID, COVID-19 status, age in years and sex were almost always included in the sample metadata. HLA class I and class II types, where available, came from metadata supplied by the sample provider rather than from assay-based typing. The study at large found these results: The amount of clinical and demographic metadata varied by source and participant and was provided uncurated.

Collaborating institutions collected whole blood in K2EDTA tubes following their own protocols. For TCRbeta analysis, collaborators shipped samples as frozen whole blood, isolated PBMCs, or DNA extracted from either of those sample types. TCRbeta CDR3 regions were amplified from genomic DNA using the immunoSEQ Assay, a bias-controlled multiplex PCR. In the authors' own workflow: The number of nucleated cells in each sample was estimated by amplification of reference gene primers within the assay. To quantify the absolute abundance of each unique TCRbeta CDR3 rearrangement, sequence reads were collapsed and filtered. For each sample, productive Simpson clonality was calculated by taking the square root of Simpson's diversity index across productive rearrangements. TCRdb limited this immuneACCESS table to in-frame rearrangements with V and J called. A share of clones is missing; checked studies link under half to unresolved V genes, and the rest is unexplained. The DNA was the basis for D and trimming; V, J and clone size are from that table. The table for this sample lists tens of thousands of clones; 80% to 95% of them were counted only once. 0.65% to 0.95% of the sample lies in the top ten.

CDR1 and CDR2 (SGHNT, YYREEE) derive from the germline V gene (reference sequence). The CDR3 holds 15 amino acids from the cysteine to the phenylalanine. Only the CDR3 DNA stays, 45 bases, in frame from base 1. Compared with germline, V lacks 0 bases and J lacks 5 bases; bases without a gene match: 4. The sequenced material came from peripheral blood. The sequence came from an elderly woman with acute or convalescent COVID-19. The rearranged segments are TRBV5-4 and TRBJ2-5; 10 central nucleotides agree with TRBD2. The CDR3 reads CASSLGLAGVETQYF. The DNA sequence follows: TGTGCCAGCAGCTTGGGCCTAGCGGGAGTGGAGACCCAGTACTTC.